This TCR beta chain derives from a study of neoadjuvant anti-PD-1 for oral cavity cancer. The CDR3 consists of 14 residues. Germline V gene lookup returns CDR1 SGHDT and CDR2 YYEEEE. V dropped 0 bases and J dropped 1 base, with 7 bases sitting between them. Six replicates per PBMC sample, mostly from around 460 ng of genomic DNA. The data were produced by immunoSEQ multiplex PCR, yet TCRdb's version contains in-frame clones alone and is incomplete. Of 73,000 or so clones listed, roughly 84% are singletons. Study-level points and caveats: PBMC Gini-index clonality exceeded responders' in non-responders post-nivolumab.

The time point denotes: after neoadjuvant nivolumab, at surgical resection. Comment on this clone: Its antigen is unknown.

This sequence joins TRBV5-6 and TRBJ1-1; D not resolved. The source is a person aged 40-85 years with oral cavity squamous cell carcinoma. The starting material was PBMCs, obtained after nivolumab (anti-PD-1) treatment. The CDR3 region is CASSLGRTNTEAFF. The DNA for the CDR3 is TGTGCCAGCAGCTTGGGCAGGACGAACACTGAAGCTTTCTTT. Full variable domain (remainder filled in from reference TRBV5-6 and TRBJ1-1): DAGVTQSPTHLIKTRGQQVTLRCSPKSGHDTVSWYQQALGQGPQFIFQYYEEEERQRGNFPDRFSGHQFPNYSSELNVNALLLGDSALYLCASSLGRTNTEAFFGQGTRLTVV.